This T cell receptor beta chain was captured in a study of blood T cell repertoires in COVID-19. About the study: Samples came from the United States, Italy and Spain, spanning acute and convalescent COVID-19. T cells, B-cell-depleted T cells, or PBMCs provided the cDNA or gDNA that served as material.

In the authors' workflow: Amplification of reference gene primers provided the estimated nucleated cell counts. The method was immunoSEQ multiplex PCR; TCRdb's version includes in-frame clones alone and lacks a portion of them. The V and J calls and clone size are taken from that table; D and trimming were inferred from the DNA. The sample includes 120,000 or so clones, roughly 82% of them seen just once. The CDR3 extends over 15 amino acids. Germline CDR1 and CDR2: MDHEN and SYDVKM. The V segment lost 5 bases and the J segment 4 bases; nucleotides outside the gene matches: 6. The origin of this receptor is a woman aged 60-75 years with acute or convalescent COVID-19. This chain joins TRBV28 and TRBJ1-5; 9 bases fit TRBD1. The sample consisted of peripheral blood. The CDR3 reads CASSPGQGRNQPQHF. The CDR3 region has the DNA TGTGCCAGCAGTCCGGGACAGGGAAGAAATCAGCCCCAGCATTTT.